This TCR beta chain emerged from a study of blood T cells in healthy people across ages. Study results and caveats: In older individuals, TCR beta diversity per million T cells was lower, falling roughly linearly with age. The study could not conclusively compare naive and antigen-experienced cells, given its unsorted PBMCs.

Then a second PCR, running about 6 to 12 cycles, was carried out with a sample-barcoded 5' primer and a J-beta primer mix. Using its own MiXCR run on the 5' RACE reads, TCRdb lists one record per CDR3 protein. The sample consists of 850,000 to 950,000 distinct CDR3 sequences, under 30% of them appearing once. J lost 0 bases, V lost 5 bases, and 3 bases had no gene match. Germline lookup yields CDR1 LGHNA and CDR2 YSLEER. This CDR3 is 15 amino acids long. This clonotype showed up many times. Its antigen is still unknown. Sample: blood. The chain recombines TRBV4-3 with TRBJ2-1, with 8 bases identical to TRBD2. The TCR was taken from an elderly woman in good health. The CDR3 DNA reads as TGCGCCAGCAGCAACGGGGGGGCCTCCTACAATGAGCAGTTCTTC. Encoded protein: CASSNGGASYNEQFF.